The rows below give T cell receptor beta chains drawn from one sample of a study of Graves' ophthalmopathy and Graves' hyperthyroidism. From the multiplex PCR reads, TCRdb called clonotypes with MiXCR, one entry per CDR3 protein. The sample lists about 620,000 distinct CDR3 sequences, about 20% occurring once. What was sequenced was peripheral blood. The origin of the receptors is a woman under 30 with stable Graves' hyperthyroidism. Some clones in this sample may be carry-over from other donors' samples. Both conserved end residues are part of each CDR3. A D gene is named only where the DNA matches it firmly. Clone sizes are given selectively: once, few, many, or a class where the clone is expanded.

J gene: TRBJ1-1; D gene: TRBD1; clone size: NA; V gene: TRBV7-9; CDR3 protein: CASSPTGQAFSAFF; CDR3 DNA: TGTGCCAGCAGCCCCACGGGACAGGCATTTTCGGCTTTCTTT
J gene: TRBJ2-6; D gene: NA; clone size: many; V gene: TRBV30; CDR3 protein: CAWSVSGANVLTF; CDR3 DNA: TGTGCCTGGAGTGTCTCTGGGGCCAACGTCCTGACTTTC
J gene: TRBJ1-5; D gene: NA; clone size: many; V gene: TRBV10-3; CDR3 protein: CAISESGRISNQPQHF; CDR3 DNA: TGTGCCATCAGTGAGTCGGGACGGATTAGCAATCAGCCCCAGCATTTT
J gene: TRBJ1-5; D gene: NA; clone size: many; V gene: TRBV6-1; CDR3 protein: CASSEYWGSNQPQHF; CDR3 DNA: TGTGCCAGCAGTGAATATTGGGGCAGCAATCAGCCCCAGCATTTT
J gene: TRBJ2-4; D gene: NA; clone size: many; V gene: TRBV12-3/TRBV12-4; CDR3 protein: CASSLAGGGNIQYF; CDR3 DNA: TGTGCCAGCAGTTTAGCCGGGGGCGGAAACATTCAGTACTTC
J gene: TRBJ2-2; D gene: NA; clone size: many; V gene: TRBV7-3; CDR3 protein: CASSFQGSGELFF; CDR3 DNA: TGTGCCAGCAGCTTCCAGGGGTCCGGGGAGCTGTTTTTT
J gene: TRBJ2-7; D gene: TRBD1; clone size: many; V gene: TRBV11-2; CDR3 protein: CASGQGSVVAYEQYF; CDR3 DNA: TGTGCCAGCGGACAGGGGAGCGTAGTAGCCTACGAGCAGTACTTC
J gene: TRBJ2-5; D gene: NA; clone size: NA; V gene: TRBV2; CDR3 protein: CASSEGKVLETQYF; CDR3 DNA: TGTGCCAGCAGTGAAGGGAAGGTTTTGGAGACCCAGTACTTC
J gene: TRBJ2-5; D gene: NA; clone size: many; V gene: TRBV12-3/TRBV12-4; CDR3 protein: CASSLSGVLQETQYF; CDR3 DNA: TGTGCCAGCAGTTTGTCGGGGGTTCTACAAGAGACCCAGTACTTC
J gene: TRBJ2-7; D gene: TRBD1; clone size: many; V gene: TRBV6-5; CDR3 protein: CASSRTPGQGNEQYF; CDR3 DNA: TGTGCCAGCAGTCGTACCCCGGGACAGGGGAACGAGCAGTACTTC
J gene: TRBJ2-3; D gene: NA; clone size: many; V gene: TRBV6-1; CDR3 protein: CASSEAAGTADTQYF; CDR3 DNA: TGTGCCAGCAGTGAAGCGGCAGGGACCGCAGATACGCAGTATTTT
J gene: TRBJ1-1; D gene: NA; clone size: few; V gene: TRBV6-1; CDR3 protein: CASRPGGALSTEAFF; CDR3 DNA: TGTGCCAGCAGACCCGGCGGGGCCTTGAGCACTGAAGCTTTCTTT
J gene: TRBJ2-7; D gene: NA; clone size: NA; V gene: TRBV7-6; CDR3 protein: CASSLGGVLYF; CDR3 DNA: TGTGCCAGCAGCTTAGGAGGGGTCCTATACTTC
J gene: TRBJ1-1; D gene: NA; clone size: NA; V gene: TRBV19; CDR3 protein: CASNLQGERFTEAFF; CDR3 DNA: TGTGCCAGTAATCTACAGGGAGAACGGTTCACTGAAGCTTTCTTT
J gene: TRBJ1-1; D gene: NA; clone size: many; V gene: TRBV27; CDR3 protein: CASSTIAGHTDTEAFF; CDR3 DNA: TGTGCCAGCAGTACGATTGCGGGACACACGGACACTGAAGCTTTCTTT
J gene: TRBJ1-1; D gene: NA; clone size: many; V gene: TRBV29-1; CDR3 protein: CSVLRGALRNTEAFF; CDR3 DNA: TGCAGCGTTCTTAGGGGAGCTCTCCGGAACACTGAAGCTTTCTTT
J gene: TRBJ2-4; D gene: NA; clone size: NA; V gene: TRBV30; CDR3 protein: CAWSLGPGNIQYF; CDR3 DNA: TGTGCCTGGAGCCTCGGGCCCGGAAACATTCAGTACTTC
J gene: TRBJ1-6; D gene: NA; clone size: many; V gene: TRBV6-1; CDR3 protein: CASSEAQVSPLHF; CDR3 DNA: TGTGCCAGCAGTGAAGCTCAGGTCTCACCCCTCCACTTT
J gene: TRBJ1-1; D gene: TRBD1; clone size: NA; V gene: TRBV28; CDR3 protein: CASSLLGQGSNTEAFF; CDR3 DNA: TGTGCCAGCAGTTTATTAGGACAGGGGTCGAACACTGAAGCTTTCTTT
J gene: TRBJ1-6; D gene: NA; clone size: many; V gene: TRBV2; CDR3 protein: CASSDIRNSPLHF; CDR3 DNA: TGTGCCAGCAGTGATATCCGAAATTCACCCCTCCACTTT
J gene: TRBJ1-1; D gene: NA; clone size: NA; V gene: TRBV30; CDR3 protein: CAWRAGGLTFF; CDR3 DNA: TGTGCCTGGAGGGCGGGGGGATTAACTTTCTTT
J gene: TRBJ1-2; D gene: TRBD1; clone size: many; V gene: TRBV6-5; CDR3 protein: CASSSVGTGRNYGYTF; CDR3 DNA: TGTGCCAGCAGTTCAGTAGGGACAGGGCGTAACTATGGCTACACCTTC
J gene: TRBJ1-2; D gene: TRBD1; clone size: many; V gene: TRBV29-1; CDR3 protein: CSVEDLSTGTGGKGYTF; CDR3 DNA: TGCAGCGTTGAAGATCTTAGCACCGGGACAGGGGGCAAGGGCTACACCTTC
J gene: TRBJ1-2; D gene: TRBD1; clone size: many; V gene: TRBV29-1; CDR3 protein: CSPHQKGALPGYTF; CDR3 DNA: TGCAGCCCCCATCAGAAGGGGGCGCTTCCTGGCTACACCTTC